The 13 T cell receptor beta chains given below trace back to one sample, sequenced in a study of blood T cell repertoires in COVID-19. Data came from immunoSEQ multiplex PCR; TCRdb stores just in-frame clones and leaves some out. The data hold over 120,000 clones, with roughly 91% observed a single time. Sequenced material: peripheral blood. Receptors originate from a man aged 55-75 years with active or convalescent COVID-19.

This clone was detected once. The V call is TRBV19, the J call TRBJ1-2; 9 bases fit TRBD1. This CDR3 is built from 15 residues. Losses at the gene ends were 3 bases for V and 5 bases for J; bases not matched to a gene: 7. Germline-derived CDR1 and CDR2 are LNHDA and SQIVND (reference sequence). The CDR3 spells CASSIGQGPRYGYTF. CDR3 bases: TGTGCCAGTAGTATTGGACAGGGGCCAAGGTATGGCTACACCTTC.

The rearrangement joins TRBV7-3 to TRBJ1-1, with D hard to call. V was trimmed by 5 bases and J by 0 bases, leaving 13 bases between them. This CDR3 comprises 15 residues. Germline CDR1 is SGHTA and CDR2 is FQGTGA. The DNA for the CDR3 is TGTGCCAGCAGCCCCCGGGGAGGCTTGAACACTGAAGCTTTCTTT. This encodes CASSPRGGLNTEAFF.

This rearrangement joins TRBV29-1 to TRBJ1-1; 10 nucleotides agree with TRBD1. The V gene end was trimmed by 3 bases and the J gene end by 5 bases; junction bases not matched to a gene: 6. Germline CDR1 SQVTM, CDR2 ANQGSEA. The CDR3 runs 14 residues. The CDR3 bases are TGCAGCGTTGAGGCGGGACAGGGGCGAACTGAAGCTTTCTTT. As protein: CSVEAGQGRTEAFF.

This rearrangement joins TRBV28 to TRBJ1-5; D may be TRBD1 (6 bases). CDR1 is MDHEN and CDR2 is SYDVKM in the germline V gene. The CDR3 runs 16 residues. Trimming took off 5 bases at V and 0 bases at J, with 14 bases between the two ends. The CDR3 spells CASSPTGLNSNQPQHF. The DNA for the CDR3 is TGTGCCAGCAGTCCGACAGGTCTGAATAGCAATCAGCCCCAGCATTTT.

CDR3 in amino acids: CASSEAGWEGQYF. The CDR3 region has the DNA TGTGCCAGCAGTGAAGCGGGTTGGGAGGGACAGTACTTC. The V gene is TRBV6-1, the J gene TRBJ2-7, with 7 nucleotides matching TRBD2. Looked up from germline, CDR1 is MNHNS and CDR2 is SASEGT. Trimming removed 0 bases from V and 10 bases from J; junction bases left unmatched: 6. This CDR3 is 13 amino acids long.

This sequence joins TRBV5-1 and TRBJ2-5; weak D call: TRBD2 (6 bases). The CDR3 extends over 15 amino acids. V was cut by 4 bases and J by 1 base, with 14 bases left in between. Germline V gives CDR1 SGHRS, CDR2 YFSETQ. CDR3 in DNA: TGCGCCAGCAGCCCGATCCGGGGGATCCAAGAGACCCAGTACTTC. It specifies CASSPIRGIQETQYF.

The chain combines TRBV27 with TRBJ1-5; 10 positions agree with TRBD1. The CDR3 runs to 16 residues. With 5 bases clipped from V and 2 bases from J, the junction kept 6 bases outside the gene matches. The germline V gene encodes CDR1 MNHEY and CDR2 SMNVEV (reference sequence). In DNA, the CDR3 is TGTGCCAGCAGTCCCCGGGACAGGGGACGCAATCAGCCCCAGCATTTT. Protein product: CASSPRDRGRNQPQHF.

This clone appeared a few times. The rearrangement joins TRBV27 to TRBJ2-3; weak D call: TRBD2 (5 bases). The CDR3 loop spans 14 amino acids. Germline V gives CDR1 MNHEY, CDR2 SMNVEV (reference sequence). V lost 5 bases to trimming and J lost 0 bases, with 9 bases between them. The CDR3, as DNA: TGTGCCAGCAGTCAGACTACTAGCACAGATACGCAGTATTTT. It encodes CASSQTTSTDTQYF.

The genes are TRBV5-6 and TRBJ2-4, with D unclear. The germline V gene has CDR1 SGHDT and CDR2 YYEEEE. With 5 bases removed from V and 0 bases from J, the gap between germline ends came to 18 bases. The CDR3 totals 17 residues. The CDR3 loop reads CASRRLWNPLAKNIQYF. The CDR3 DNA follows: TGTGCCAGCAGGAGGCTATGGAACCCGCTAGCCAAAAACATTCAGTACTTC.

The chain has TRBV27 and TRBJ2-1, with TRBD2 identical over 13 bases. CDR3 length: 16 residues. Germline V gene lookup returns CDR1 MNHEY and CDR2 SMNVEV (reference sequence). V trimming: 2 bases; J trimming: 7 bases; junction bases outside the gene matches: 5. In nucleotides, the CDR3 is TGTGCCAGCAGTTTAACTAGCGGGGGGGCCCGGAATGAGCAGTTCTTC. This codes for CASSLTSGGARNEQFF.

The J gene is TRBJ1-2, the V gene TRBV2; tentatively, D is TRBD1 (5 bases). Germline lookup yields CDR1 SNHLY and CDR2 FYNNEI. The CDR3 length is 14 residues. V lost 2 bases and J lost 4, with 11 bases in between. The CDR3 protein is CASSEQGIPYGYTF. The DNA for the CDR3 is TGTGCCAGCAGTGAACAGGGTATCCCCTATGGCTACACCTTC.

The chain couples TRBV6-2 or TRBV6-3 to TRBJ2-1; 8 nucleotides align to TRBD2. Unmatched junction bases numbered 8, after V lost 2 bases and J lost 5 bases. Germline CDR1 is MNHEY and CDR2 is SVGEGT. CDR3 length: 16 amino acids. Written as DNA, the CDR3 is TGTGCCAGCAGTTACACTGGGATAGCGGGAAACAATGAGCAGTTCTTC. Amino acids: CASSYTGIAGNNEQFF.

This chain links TRBV7-9 with TRBJ2-2; possible D gene TRBD1, 6 bases. Trimming took 2 bases from V and 3 from J, leaving 16 bases between them. The CDR3 has 17 amino acids. Germline loops: CDR1 SEHNR, CDR2 FQNEAQ (reference sequence). The CDR3 coding sequence is TGTGCCAGCAGCTTATGGGGGTCTGCAGGGGACACCGGGGAGCTGTTTTTT. It translates to CASSLWGSAGDTGELFF.